The 18 T cell receptor beta chains reported below all come from one sample, sequenced in a study of shared T cell receptors in the human thymus. Clones were read by immunoSEQ multiplex PCR, and TCRdb kept only the in-frame ones, dropping some. Of 700,000 to 750,000 clones in the sample, 80% to 90% were seen once. Another study also made use of these data, one on human thymus T cells.

Sequences were obtained from thymocytes. Every receptor here comes from a girl in the first two years of life with a congenital heart defect.

This chain links TRBV6-1 with TRBJ2-3, with D perhaps matching TRBD1 (6 bases). Germline CDR1 reads MNHNS; CDR2 reads SASEGT. V lost 6 bases and J lost 1, with 14 bases in between. The CDR3 is 15 amino acids. CDR3 sequence (DNA): TGTGCCAGCAGCCTACAGGGTTTGGGCACAGATACGCAGTATTTT. As protein: CASSLQGLGTDTQYF.

The chain is built from TRBV19 and TRBJ2-7; the D gene is possibly TRBD2 (6 bases). The CDR3 has 12 residues. Trimming removed 3 bases at V and 5 bases at J, with 8 bases between. Germline assignment: CDR1 LNHDA and CDR2 SQIVND (reference sequence). CDR3 nucleotide sequence: TGTGCCAGTAGTATCGGAGGGGACGAGCAGTACTTC. As protein: CASSIGGDEQYF.

The chain links TRBV2 to TRBJ2-3; 7 bases line up with TRBD2. CDR3 size: 16 residues. Trimming cost V 3 bases and J 2 bases; bases outside gene matches: 8. Germline CDR1 is SNHLY and CDR2 is FYNNEI. In DNA form, the CDR3 reads TGTGCCAGCAGTGATCGGGCTAGCGGATACACAGATACGCAGTATTTT. This gives the protein CASSDRASGYTDTQYF.

J is TRBJ2-7 and V is TRBV6-5; D is possibly TRBD1 (5 bases). This CDR3 has 15 residues. CDR1 is MNHEY, CDR2 SVGAGI, per germline. The V gene lost 2 bases and the J gene lost 5 bases, with 16 bases spanning the gap. DNA for the CDR3: TGTGCCAGCAGTTACGGGCAGGGCACCGGCCACGAGCAGTACTTC. Translation: CASSYGQGTGHEQYF.

CDR3 amino acids: CASSWGGYTEAFF. CDR3 sequence (DNA): TGTGCCAGCAGTTGGGGGGGTTACACTGAAGCTTTCTTT. V and J are TRBV27 and TRBJ1-1; D is possibly TRBD1 (5 bases). Germline lookup yields CDR1 MNHEY and CDR2 SMNVEV (reference sequence). The CDR3 covers 13 residues. V was clipped by 4 bases and J by 3 bases, with 9 bases between them.

The chain is built from TRBV7-2 and TRBJ2-5, with D hard to call. Germline lookup yields CDR1 SGHTA and CDR2 FQGNSA. This CDR3 region has 13 residues. The V and J ends lost 3 bases and 2 bases respectively, with 7 bases between them. The CDR3 bases are TGTGCCAGCAGCTTTGGCTGGCAAGAGACCCAGTACTTC. Translating gives CASSFGWQETQYF.

This sequence joins TRBV25-1 and TRBJ1-5; D is possibly TRBD1 (6 bases). Germline V lookup: CDR1 MGHDK, CDR2 SYGVNS. The V end lost 6 bases, the J end lost 5 bases, and 20 bases lay between the germline ends. The CDR3 runs to 16 residues. The CDR3 coding sequence is TGTGCCAGCAGGCTTACAGGGACCCGGGTAGATCAGCCCCAGCATTTT. It codes for CASRLTGTRVDQPQHF. Full variable domain (rest looked up from reference TRBV25-1 and TRBJ1-5): EADIYQTPRYLVIGTGKKITLECSQTMGHDKMYWYQQDPGMELHLIHYSYGVNSTEKGDLSSESTVSRIRTEHFPLTLESARPSHTSQYLCASRLTGTRVDQPQHFGDGTRLSIL.

V and J are TRBV27 and TRBJ1-4, with 7 positions matching TRBD1. This CDR3 comprises 14 residues. V lost 6 bases, J lost 1 base, and 2 bases stayed unmatched. Germline CDR1 is MNHEY and CDR2 is SMNVEV (reference sequence). The CDR3 DNA sequence: TGTGCCAGCAGAAGGGGGCTAACTAATGAAAAACTGTTTTTT. Residues: CASRRGLTNEKLFF.

The chain couples TRBV7-2 to TRBJ2-3; 9 positions agree with TRBD1. With 4 bases clipped from V and 11 bases from J, the junction kept 10 bases outside the gene matches. CDR1 SGHTA and CDR2 FQGNSA come from the germline V gene. CDR3 length: 14 amino acids. CDR3 sequence reads: CASSSDRGSALQYF. In DNA, the CDR3 is TGTGCCAGCAGCTCCGACAGGGGGTCCGCTTTGCAGTATTTT.

The chain is built from TRBV5-6 and TRBJ1-1; 7 nucleotides match TRBD1. Unmatched junction bases numbered 5, after V lost 2 bases and J lost 1 base. Germline assignment: CDR1 SGHDT and CDR2 YYEEEE. The CDR3 has 15 amino acids. The CDR3 DNA reads TGTGCCAGCAGCTTACCCGAGGGGGCGAACACTGAAGCTTTCTTT. As protein: CASSLPEGANTEAFF.

This clone was counted between two and nine times. This chain connects TRBV12-5 to TRBJ2-5; 9 bases line up with TRBD2. Germline assignment: CDR1 LGHNT and CDR2 FRNRAP. The length of the CDR3 is 15 residues. With V trimmed by 3 bases and J by 5 bases, 7 bases remained unmatched. CDR3 loop: CASGFEAGGPETQYF. DNA for the CDR3: TGTGCTAGTGGTTTTGAGGCGGGGGGGCCGGAGACCCAGTACTTC.

This sequence joins TRBV4-1 and TRBJ2-7; 7 bases map to TRBD1. V lost 0 bases and J lost 0; bases outside the gene matches: 8. The CDR3 is 17 residues long. Germline V gene lookup returns CDR1 MGHRA and CDR2 YSYEKL. In DNA, the CDR3 is TGCGCCAGCAGCCAAGATCGGTGGGACAGCTCCTCCTACGAGCAGTACTTC. It codes for CASSQDRWDSSSYEQYF.

V gene TRBV29-1 combines with J gene TRBJ2-1; D may be TRBD1 (7 bases). The CDR3 has 17 amino acids. CDR1 SQVTM and CDR2 ANQGSEA come from the germline V gene. Trimming cost V 5 bases and J 8 bases, with 28 bases left between them. CDR3 nucleotide sequence: TGCAGCGTTATGAGGGGTTACCGGGACAGAGGCGGGGATGAGCAGTTCTTC. The encoded protein is CSVMRGYRDRGGDEQFF.

This clone has more than one count but fewer than ten. The chain employs TRBV4-1 and TRBJ2-1; 10 nucleotides align to TRBD2. Losses at the gene ends were 4 bases for V and 6 bases for J; bases not matched to a gene: 15. CDR3 size: 18 residues. Germline V gives CDR1 MGHRA, CDR2 YSYEKL. The CDR3 bases are TGCGCCAGCAGCCCCCAGGCTAGCGGGGGTCACGGCCGCAATGAGCAGTTCTTC. This encodes CASSPQASGGHGRNEQFF.

This clone was seen once. The V gene is TRBV6-5, the J gene TRBJ1-3; D call uncertain. CDR3 length equals 14 residues. V was shortened by 7 bases and J by 0 bases, with 10 bases between the two germline ends. Germline V CDR1 and CDR2: MNHEY, SVGAGI. CDR3 loop: CASTADYSGNTIYF. The CDR3 DNA reads TGTGCCAGCACGGCAGACTACTCTGGAAACACCATATATTTT.

The chain couples TRBV4-3 to TRBJ1-1; the D gene is possibly TRBD1 (6 bases). V lost 6 bases to trimming and J lost 1 base, with 9 bases between them. Per the germline V gene, CDR1 is LGHNA and CDR2 is YSLEER. This CDR3 has 13 amino acids. The CDR3 loop reads CASRRGGNTEAFF. As DNA, the CDR3 is TGCGCCAGCAGAAGGGGGGGGAACACTGAAGCTTTCTTT.

The chain employs TRBV5-1 and TRBJ1-2; TRBD1 agrees at 7 bases. There are 15 residues in the CDR3. V shed 0 bases and J 3 bases; nucleotides not matched to a gene: 5. Germline V gene data show CDR1 as SGHRS and CDR2 as YFSETQ. The CDR3 region has the DNA TGCGCCAGCAGCTTGGAGAGGGGGCGAGACTATGGCTACACCTTC. Its protein product is CASSLERGRDYGYTF. The whole variable domain, remainder taken from reference TRBV5-1 and TRBJ1-2, is KAGVTQTPRYLIKTRGQQVTLSCSPISGHRSVSWYQQTPGQGLQFLFEYFSETQRNKGNFPGRFSGRQFSNSRSEMNVSTLELGDSALYLCASSLERGRDYGYTFGSGTRLTVV.

The V and J genes are TRBV18 and TRBJ1-6, with a weak D call TRBD1 (6 bases). Germline CDR1 reads KGHSH; CDR2 reads LQKENI. The V and J ends lost 3 bases and 5 bases respectively, with 17 bases between them. CDR3 length: 17 residues. CDR3 sequence reads: CASSPGTGRANNSPLHF. CDR3 in DNA: TGTGCCAGCTCACCGGGCACAGGGAGGGCGAATAATTCACCCCTCCACTTT.